This record covers a single TCR beta chain. The antigen is undetermined. This entry is derived from a study of T cell responses to AZD1222 COVID-19 vaccine. Study-wide points: Donors skewed white British and female; clonal diversity was possibly underestimated. Dominant CD4 TCR responses targeted spike regions 160-218 and 743-854. The study reported that nearly half of spike-specific TCRs target unmutated variant regions.

Sequenced by immunoSEQ multiplex PCR; TCRdb stores in-frame clones only, minus some. The sample includes 150,000 to 200,000 clones, 90% to 95% of them seen just once. Pooling covered second doses at about 4 or about 12 weeks. The source material was peripheral blood, sampled 28 days after the second AZD1222 dose. The sequence was obtained from an adult who received the AZD1222 COVID-19 vaccine.

DNA of the CDR3: TGTGCCTGGGCCCGCAGGGAGGTCTACACCTTC. As protein: CAWARREVYTF. The rearrangement links TRBV30 to TRBJ1-2; possible D gene TRBD1, 5 bases. V lost 5 bases, J lost 10 bases, and 14 bases lay in between. CDR1 and CDR2 (germline): GTSNPN, SVGIG (reference sequence). The CDR3 runs to 11 residues. The full variable domain, its missing parts supplied by reference TRBV30 and TRBJ1-2, is SQTIHQWPATLVQPVGSPLSLECTVEGTSNPNLYWYRQAAGRGLQLLFYSVGIGQISSEVPQNLSASRPQDRQFILSSKKLLLSDSGFYLCAWARREVYTFGSGTRLTVV.